What follows is one T cell receptor (beta chain) and its context. The sample is drawn from a study of blood T cell repertoires in COVID-19. The wider study: COVID-19 samples from acute and convalescent phases originated in the United States, Italy and Spain. PBMCs, B-cell-depleted T cells, or T cells provided the cDNA or gDNA that made up the material.

As handled by the study authors: Nucleated cell counts were estimated from reference gene primer amplification. Using immunoSEQ multiplex PCR, the repertoire was profiled, and TCRdb retains in-frame clones only, with some absent. V, J and clone size are those of that table, while D and trimming were read from the DNA. The table lists about 47,000 clones, 83% of them singletons. The V segment lost 9 bases and the J segment 8 bases; nucleotides outside the gene matches: 15. The CDR3 has 16 residues. The V gene's germline CDR1 is KGHDR and CDR2 SFDVKD. Source material: peripheral blood. This clonotype originated in a man between 60 and 75 years old with active COVID-19. The chain carries TRBV24-1 and TRBJ2-1; 10 nucleotides match TRBD2. The CDR3 sequence: CATSRGGASGSYEQFF. Written as DNA, the CDR3 is TGTGCCACCTCAAGAGGAGGGGCTAGCGGGAGTTATGAGCAGTTCTTC.